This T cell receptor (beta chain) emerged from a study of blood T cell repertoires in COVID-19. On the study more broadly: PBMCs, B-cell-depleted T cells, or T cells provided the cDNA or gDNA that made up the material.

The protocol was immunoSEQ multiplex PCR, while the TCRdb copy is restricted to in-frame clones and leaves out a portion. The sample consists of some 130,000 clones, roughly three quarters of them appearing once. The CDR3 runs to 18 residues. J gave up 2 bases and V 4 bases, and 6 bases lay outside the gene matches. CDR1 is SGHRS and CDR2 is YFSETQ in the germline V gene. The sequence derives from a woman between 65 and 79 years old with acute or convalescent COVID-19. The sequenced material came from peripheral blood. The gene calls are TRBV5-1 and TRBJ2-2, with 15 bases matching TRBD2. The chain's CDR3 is CASSGGLAGGQNTGELFF. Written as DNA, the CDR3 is TGCGCCAGCAGCGGGGGACTAGCGGGAGGCCAAAACACCGGGGAGCTGTTTTTT.